The rows below give T cell receptor beta chains drawn from one sample of a study of control samples from healthy donors and cancer patients. The repertoire was sequenced with immunoSEQ multiplex PCR; TCRdb's copy has only in-frame clones and lacks some. The repertoire has around 94,000 clones, about 90% of them found once; the top ten carry 2% to 2.5%. Sequencing used blood. These receptors all come from a woman aged 18-30 years in good health. Each CDR3 is given with its conserved first and last residue. Fields, in order: clone size, J gene, D gene, V gene, CDR3 DNA, CDR3 protein. The D gene is left open where the match is weak. The size field is filled for only some rows; it gives once, few, many or a size class.

clone_size: -; j_call: TRBJ2-3; d_call: TRBD2; v_call: TRBV5-4; cdr3_nt: TGTGCCAGCAGCTTGAGTCGGGGGGACACAGATACGCAGTATTTT; cdr3_aa: CASSLSRGDTDTQYF
clone_size: -; j_call: TRBJ2-3; d_call: TRBD2; v_call: TRBV10-2; cdr3_nt: TGCGCCAGCAGTCCAAAAAAAAATCTAGTAGCGGGGGGGCCTCAAGATACGCAGTATTTT; cdr3_aa: CASSPKKNLVAGGPQDTQYF
clone_size: -; j_call: TRBJ1-6; d_call: -; v_call: TRBV12-3/TRBV12-4; cdr3_nt: TGTGCCAGCAGTTTATCGGGGAATTCACCCCTCCACTTT; cdr3_aa: CASSLSGNSPLHF
clone_size: -; j_call: TRBJ2-7; d_call: TRBD2; v_call: TRBV11-3; cdr3_nt: TGTGCCAGCAGCTTAAGGACTAGCGGGAGTCTTTACGAGCAGTACTTC; cdr3_aa: CASSLRTSGSLYEQYF
clone_size: -; j_call: TRBJ2-7; d_call: -; v_call: TRBV11-2; cdr3_nt: TGTGCCAGCAGCGCCAAGGCGGGGTTCGGGTACGAGCAGTACTTC; cdr3_aa: CASSAKAGFGYEQYF
clone_size: -; j_call: TRBJ1-5; d_call: -; v_call: TRBV12-3/TRBV12-4; cdr3_nt: TGTGCCAGCAGTACAGGGTCGGAACAGCCCCAGCATTTT; cdr3_aa: CASSTGSEQPQHF
clone_size: -; j_call: TRBJ1-4; d_call: -; v_call: TRBV24-1; cdr3_nt: TGTGCCACCAGTGATTTGGCTGACACCGAGAATGAAAAACTGTTTTTT; cdr3_aa: CATSDLADTENEKLFF
clone_size: once; j_call: TRBJ2-6; d_call: -; v_call: TRBV5-4; cdr3_nt: TGTGCCAGCAGCACAGAGGCCTTCTCTGGGGCCAACGTCCTGACTTTC; cdr3_aa: CASSTEAFSGANVLTF
clone_size: -; j_call: TRBJ1-1; d_call: TRBD1; v_call: TRBV5-1; cdr3_nt: TGCGCCAGCGCGTTAAGTCAGGGGGGGGGCGAAGCTTTCTTT; cdr3_aa: CASALSQGGGEAFF
clone_size: once; j_call: TRBJ1-2; d_call: -; v_call: TRBV6-1; cdr3_nt: TGTGCCAGCAGTGAAGCGAACAGATATAACTATGGCTACACCTTC; cdr3_aa: CASSEANRYNYGYTF
clone_size: -; j_call: TRBJ2-5; d_call: -; v_call: TRBV28; cdr3_nt: TGTGCCAGCAGTTTACTTTTCGGGAGTGGGGCGTCGATGGAGACCCAGTACTTC; cdr3_aa: CASSLLFGSGASMETQYF
clone_size: -; j_call: TRBJ2-7; d_call: TRBD1; v_call: TRBV2; cdr3_nt: TGTGCCAGCCACAGGACAGGGGCCGCCTACGAGCAGTACTTC; cdr3_aa: CASHRTGAAYEQYF
clone_size: -; j_call: TRBJ1-5; d_call: -; v_call: TRBV2; cdr3_nt: TGTGCCAGTCAGATTGAGGAAAATCAGCCCCAGCATTTT; cdr3_aa: CASQIEENQPQHF
clone_size: -; j_call: TRBJ1-1; d_call: TRBD1; v_call: TRBV7-9; cdr3_nt: TGTGCCAGCAGCGTGGCGGGACAGCGTGAAGCTTTCTTT; cdr3_aa: CASSVAGQREAFF
clone_size: -; j_call: TRBJ2-5; d_call: -; v_call: TRBV7-2; cdr3_nt: TGTGCCAGCAGCTTAGCGCTCCCCGGCGGCGGAGAGACCCAGTACTTC; cdr3_aa: CASSLALPGGGETQYF
clone_size: -; j_call: TRBJ2-2; d_call: TRBD1; v_call: TRBV7-8; cdr3_nt: TGTGCCAGCAGCTTATCTGGACAGGGATGGCGTGGCGGGGAGCTGTTTTTT; cdr3_aa: CASSLSGQGWRGGELFF
clone_size: -; j_call: TRBJ2-1; d_call: -; v_call: TRBV28; cdr3_nt: TGTGCCAGCAGCTCCGGGGAACGATTGAGGGAGTCTGAGCAGTTCTTC; cdr3_aa: CASSSGERLRESEQFF
clone_size: -; j_call: TRBJ2-5; d_call: -; v_call: TRBV18; cdr3_nt: TGTGCCAGCTCACCATCAGCGGGCCTCAAAGAGACCCAGTACTTC; cdr3_aa: CASSPSAGLKETQYF
clone_size: -; j_call: TRBJ2-3; d_call: -; v_call: TRBV9; cdr3_nt: TGTGCCAGCAGCCTTCTGGGAGCGGACACAGATACGCAGTATTTT; cdr3_aa: CASSLLGADTDTQYF
clone_size: once; j_call: TRBJ1-5; d_call: -; v_call: TRBV19; cdr3_nt: TGTGCCAGTTCGGGGGACGGCAATCAGCCCCAGCATTTT; cdr3_aa: CASSGDGNQPQHF
clone_size: -; j_call: TRBJ1-5; d_call: TRBD1; v_call: TRBV19; cdr3_nt: TGTGCCAGTAGTAGGCCCGGGACAGGAAATCAGCCCCAGCATTTT; cdr3_aa: CASSRPGTGNQPQHF
clone_size: -; j_call: TRBJ1-2; d_call: -; v_call: TRBV24-1; cdr3_nt: TGTGCCACTAGGGACAATGGGGGCTACACCTTC; cdr3_aa: CATRDNGGYTF
clone_size: -; j_call: TRBJ2-1; d_call: TRBD1; v_call: TRBV4-1; cdr3_nt: TGCGCCAGCAGCCAAGAATCATCGACCGGGACAGCATACAATGAGCAGTTCTTC; cdr3_aa: CASSQESSTGTAYNEQFF
clone_size: -; j_call: TRBJ1-4; d_call: TRBD1; v_call: TRBV6-6; cdr3_nt: TGTGCCAGCAGGCCCACAGGGGTCGGTGAAAAACTGTTTTTT; cdr3_aa: CASRPTGVGEKLFF
clone_size: -; j_call: TRBJ2-1; d_call: TRBD2; v_call: TRBV5-1; cdr3_nt: TGCGCCAGCAGCGCCGGACTAGCGGGAGGGCCGGAGTACAATGAGCAGTTCTTC; cdr3_aa: CASSAGLAGGPEYNEQFF
clone_size: -; j_call: TRBJ1-5; d_call: -; v_call: TRBV7-9; cdr3_nt: TGTGCCAGCAGCTTATGGACTCAGCCCCAGCATTTT; cdr3_aa: CASSLWTQPQHF
clone_size: -; j_call: TRBJ1-1; d_call: -; v_call: TRBV7-8; cdr3_nt: TGTGCCAGCAGCCTGACGGTGAAAGAGACTGAAGCTTTCTTT; cdr3_aa: CASSLTVKETEAFF
clone_size: -; j_call: TRBJ2-3; d_call: -; v_call: TRBV6-4; cdr3_nt: TGTGCCAGCAGTGACTCTCCGTCAGATACGCAGTATTTT; cdr3_aa: CASSDSPSDTQYF
clone_size: -; j_call: TRBJ2-5; d_call: TRBD2; v_call: TRBV2; cdr3_nt: TGTGCCAGCAGTGGGACTAGCGGCCAAGAGACCCAGTACTTC; cdr3_aa: CASSGTSGQETQYF
clone_size: -; j_call: TRBJ1-5; d_call: -; v_call: TRBV7-9; cdr3_nt: TGTGCCAGCAGCCTCGGGGGGGATCCCAATCAGCCCCAGCATTTT; cdr3_aa: CASSLGGDPNQPQHF
clone_size: once; j_call: TRBJ2-5; d_call: -; v_call: TRBV5-5; cdr3_nt: TGTGCCAGCAGCTTGTCGGAGACCCAGTACTTC; cdr3_aa: CASSLSETQYF
clone_size: -; j_call: TRBJ2-2; d_call: TRBD1; v_call: TRBV3-1/TRBV3-2; cdr3_nt: TGTGCCAGCAGCCAGAGGGGGCCTAGGGGGACCGGGGAGCTGTTTTTT; cdr3_aa: CASSQRGPRGTGELFF
clone_size: once; j_call: TRBJ2-2; d_call: TRBD1; v_call: TRBV6-5; cdr3_nt: TGTGCCAGCATCGGCCAGGGGGCATCCGGGGAGCTGTTTTTT; cdr3_aa: CASIGQGASGELFF
clone_size: -; j_call: TRBJ2-7; d_call: -; v_call: TRBV10-2; cdr3_nt: TGCGCCAGCAGTGTTGGGGGATACGAGCAGTACTTC; cdr3_aa: CASSVGGYEQYF
clone_size: -; j_call: TRBJ1-1; d_call: -; v_call: TRBV5-6; cdr3_nt: TGTGCCAGCACCCTGGGACGGAGGAACACTGAAGCTTTCTTT; cdr3_aa: CASTLGRRNTEAFF
clone_size: -; j_call: TRBJ2-7; d_call: -; v_call: TRBV14; cdr3_nt: TGTGCCAGCAGCCGGCAGGGCGAGCAGTACTTC; cdr3_aa: CASSRQGEQYF
clone_size: -; j_call: TRBJ1-1; d_call: -; v_call: TRBV15; cdr3_nt: TGTGCCACCAGCAGGTTCCGGGAGAACACTGAAGCTTTCTTT; cdr3_aa: CATSRFRENTEAFF
clone_size: -; j_call: TRBJ1-5; d_call: TRBD1; v_call: TRBV25-1; cdr3_nt: TGTGCCAGCAGTGAACGCCTACAGGGGGGGAGCAATCAGCCCCAGCATTTT; cdr3_aa: CASSERLQGGSNQPQHF
clone_size: once; j_call: TRBJ2-7; d_call: -; v_call: TRBV28; cdr3_nt: TGTGCCAGCAGTTTACGGGGAGTAAACGAGCAGTACTTC; cdr3_aa: CASSLRGVNEQYF
clone_size: once; j_call: TRBJ2-2; d_call: TRBD1; v_call: TRBV7-9; cdr3_nt: TGTGCCAGCAGCCCTTGGACAGGGGCGAACACCGGGGAGCTGTTTTTT; cdr3_aa: CASSPWTGANTGELFF
clone_size: -; j_call: TRBJ2-3; d_call: -; v_call: TRBV7-3; cdr3_nt: TGTGCCAGCCGAACTAATCTTTTCACAGATACGCAGTATTTT; cdr3_aa: CASRTNLFTDTQYF